The 19 T cell receptor beta chains listed next were all sequenced from one sample in a study of identical twins. TCRdb processed the 5' RACE reads anew with MiXCR; each CDR3 protein has one entry. Seen here are fewer than 900,000 distinct CDR3 sequences, 21% observed once, and the top ten hold approximately 4.5%. This sample also belongs to another study, concerning T cells expressing NK-cell markers.

The sample was PBMCs. Every receptor here comes from a woman under 30 in good health.

In its sample, this clonotype was seen many times. The germline gene is not matched at one end of the junction; a read error may be the cause. The V gene is TRBV12-3 or TRBV12-4, the J gene TRBJ2-2; unclear D gene. The CDR3 runs to 13 residues. The DNA of the CDR3 is TGTGCCAGCAGCTTAGGCTCCACCGGGGAGCTGTTTTTT. It is translated as CASSLGSTGELFF.

In this sample, this clonotype turned up a few times. This chain uses TRBV20-1 with TRBJ2-1; 10 bases align to TRBD2. The germline CDR1 and CDR2 sequences are DFQATT and SNEGSKA (reference sequence). The CDR3 has 15 residues. With V trimmed by 1 base and J by 4 bases, 4 bases remained unmatched. The DNA of the CDR3 is TGCAGTGCTAGAGCTAGCGGGGGACTTTACAATGAGCAGTTCTTC. The encoded protein is CSARASGGLYNEQFF.

This clonotype has just a few counts. This rearrangement joins TRBV4-3 to TRBJ2-5; 8 bases are shared with TRBD2. The CDR3 has 19 residues. Germline V gives CDR1 LGHNA, CDR2 YSLEER. V was clipped by 0 bases and J by 2 bases; unmatched bases: 14. The CDR3 spells CASSQEKLAAGGLQETQYF. The CDR3 DNA is TGCGCCAGCAGCCAAGAGAAACTAGCGGCGGGGGGACTACAAGAGACCCAGTACTTC.

V is TRBV20-1 and J is TRBJ2-1; TRBD2 matches at 9 bases. Germline V lookup: CDR1 DFQATT, CDR2 SNEGSKA (reference sequence). J lost 7 bases, V lost 2 bases, and 3 bases had no gene match. CDR3 size: 13 residues. The DNA of the CDR3 is TGCAGTGCTAGACCTAGCGGGAAAAATGAGCAGTTCTTC. It yields the protein CSARPSGKNEQFF.

At least ten counts were recorded for this clonotype. V is TRBV10-2 and J is TRBJ2-1, with TRBD2 identical over 15 bases. This CDR3 region has 17 residues. The germline V gene has CDR1 WSHSY and CDR2 SAAADI. V was clipped by 6 bases and J by 9 bases; unmatched bases: 12. In DNA, the CDR3 is TGCGCCAGCAGGGATACCGGGACTAGCGGGAGGCTAAGTGAGCAGTTCTTC. Protein sequence: CASRDTGTSGRLSEQFF.

This clonotype was found a few times. J is TRBJ1-2 and V is TRBV10-3; no clear D. This CDR3 is built from 11 residues. Germline CDR1 is ENHRY and CDR2 is SYGVKD. The V and J ends lost 5 bases and 8 bases respectively, with 9 bases between them. CDR3 region: CAISKVGGYTF. The CDR3 bases are TGTGCCATCAGTAAAGTAGGGGGCTACACCTTC.

This clonotype came up a few times. The chain links TRBV5-1 to TRBJ1-2; D may be TRBD1 (6 bases). This CDR3 comprises 12 residues. Germline V lookup: CDR1 SGHRS, CDR2 YFSETQ. The V gene lost 5 bases and the J gene lost 6 bases, with 11 bases spanning the gap. The CDR3 region has the DNA TGCGCCAGCAGACAGGAGGGGGATGGCTACACCTTC. It encodes CASRQEGDGYTF.

The chain has TRBV9 and TRBJ2-5; D may correspond to TRBD1 or TRBD2 (5 bases each). V was cut by 2 bases and J by 0 bases, with 11 bases left in between. The CDR3 totals 15 residues. CDR1 and CDR2 from the germline V gene are SGDLS and YYNGEE. The DNA of the CDR3 is TGTGCCAGCAGCGTCGGGACGGGCCACCAAGAGACCCAGTACTTC. It codes for CASSVGTGHQETQYF.

This clonotype was found a few times. The chain recombines TRBV3-1 with TRBJ1-6; D unresolved. The germline gives CDR1 LGHDT, CDR2 YNNKEL (reference sequence). Trimming left V 1 base short and J 16 bases short, with 11 bases between. This CDR3 is 12 amino acids long. The CDR3 nucleotides are TGTGCCAGCAGCCAAGGGAACAGTCTACTCCACTTT. It encodes CASSQGNSLLHF.

The CDR3 here is CAIRGQGEAFF. For the CDR3, the DNA is TGTGCCATCAGAGGACAGGGCGAAGCTTTCTTT. The rearrangement joins TRBV10-3 to TRBJ1-1, with 8 bases identical to TRBD1. The germline gives CDR1 ENHRY, CDR2 SYGVKD. The CDR3 extends over 11 amino acids. With 6 bases clipped from V and 8 bases from J, the junction kept 2 bases outside the gene matches.

This clonotype was recorded a few times. The V and J genes are TRBV20-1 and TRBJ1-5; 7 bases line up with TRBD1. The germline V gene has CDR1 DFQATT and CDR2 SNEGSKA (reference sequence). The CDR3 has 14 residues. J lost 6 bases, V lost 2 bases, and 7 bases had no gene match. CDR3 amino acids: CSARSGTVSQPQHF. The CDR3 DNA follows: TGCAGTGCTAGATCCGGGACAGTGTCTCAGCCCCAGCATTTT.

The gene calls are TRBV5-1 and TRBJ2-7; 8 nucleotides match TRBD1. Trimming at V came to 7 bases and at J to 4 bases, leaving 7 bases not matched to a gene. The CDR3 is made up of 13 amino acids. The germline CDR1 and CDR2 sequences are SGHRS and YFSETQ. CDR3 sequence: CASGRGQEYEQYF. Here the CDR3 DNA reads TGCGCCAGCGGTAGGGGACAGGAGTACGAGCAGTACTTC.

The sample holds a few counts of this clonotype. This chain uses TRBV20-1 with TRBJ2-3; D assignment may be TRBD1 or TRBD2 (5 bases each). The V gene lost 1 base and the J gene lost 4 bases, with 15 bases spanning the gap. The CDR3 is made up of 15 amino acids. Germline V gives CDR1 DFQATT, CDR2 SNEGSKA (reference sequence). The CDR3: CSARARWGSADTQYF. CDR3 DNA sequence: TGCAGTGCTAGAGCCCGGTGGGGGAGCGCAGATACGCAGTATTTT.

The J gene is TRBJ2-7, the V gene TRBV9, with D tentatively TRBD1 (5 bases). CDR1 is SGDLS and CDR2 is YYNGEE in the germline V gene. The germline V and J ends were trimmed by 3 bases and 5 bases, with 15 bases remaining between them. This CDR3 spans 14 amino acids. The CDR3 DNA reads as TGTGCCAGCAGCGATACAGGTGAAATGGACGAGCAGTACTTC. Translation: CASSDTGEMDEQYF.

The chain recombines TRBV5-1 with TRBJ1-2, with TRBD1 as a possible D gene (6 bases). This CDR3 comprises 14 residues. The germline V gene encodes CDR1 SGHRS and CDR2 YFSETQ. V shed 0 bases and J shed 4 bases, with 10 bases lying between them. In nucleotides, the CDR3 is TGCGCCAGCAGCTTGGTGCAGGGGAGCTATGGCTACACCTTC. Translated, it gives CASSLVQGSYGYTF.

This clonotype was counted between two and nine times. The V gene is TRBV6-5, the J gene TRBJ1-6; 7 bases line up with TRBD1. The junction had 9 bases not matched to a gene; V was cut back by 2 bases and J by 8 bases. The CDR3 extends over 16 amino acids. The germline V gene has CDR1 MNHEY and CDR2 SVGAGI. DNA of the CDR3: TGTGCCAGCAGTTACGATGACAGGGCGGGATATTCACCCCTCCACTTT. It encodes CASSYDDRAGYSPLHF.

This clonotype was seen a few times. The rearrangement links TRBV10-3 to TRBJ2-2; the D is unclear. V was shortened by 2 bases and J by 0 bases, with 4 bases between the two germline ends. Germline loops: CDR1 ENHRY, CDR2 SYGVKD. CDR3 length: 14 amino acids. CDR3 protein: CAISEGANTGELFF. DNA of the CDR3: TGTGCCATCAGTGAGGGAGCGAACACCGGGGAGCTGTTTTTT.

This clonotype was counted at least ten times. This sequence joins TRBV29-1 and TRBJ2-5, with D possibly TRBD2 on 5 matching bases. V was shortened by 4 bases and J by 1 base, with 7 bases between the two germline ends. The CDR3 extends over 12 amino acids. Germline V gene data show CDR1 as SQVTM and CDR2 as ANQGSEA. The CDR3 protein is CSVVGSQETQYF. CDR3 nucleotides: TGCAGCGTTGTAGGGAGCCAAGAGACCCAGTACTTC.

J is TRBJ2-3 and V is TRBV29-1, with unresolved D. V lost 6 bases and J lost 1, with 20 bases in between. The germline gives CDR1 SQVTM, CDR2 ANQGSEA. The CDR3 runs to 16 residues. The CDR3 DNA reads as TGCAGCGTCACCGGGCCGACTTTTTACGGCACAGATACGCAGTATTTT. As protein: CSVTGPTFYGTDTQYF.